These 17 T cell receptor beta chains originate from one sample sequenced in a study of shared clonotypes between healthy human individuals. Measured with immunoSEQ multiplex PCR; TCRdb has only the in-frame clones, and not every one. Among around 1.4 million clones, less than 99% were seen once, and the ten largest hold 0.36%. Material: naive CD4+ T cells sorted from blood. The subset is: CD45RA+ positively selected. Source of these receptors: a man aged 25 to 40 in good health.

To note about this clone: The sample contains more than one DNA sequence encoding this CDR3. This rearrangement joins TRBV28 to TRBJ1-5; D uncertain. V shed 5 bases and J shed 10 bases, with 3 bases lying between them. Germline lookup yields CDR1 MDHEN and CDR2 SYDVKM. The CDR3 extends over 9 amino acids. DNA for the CDR3: TGTGCCAGCAGTCCCCCCCAGCATTTT. It is translated as CASSPPQHF.

The V and J genes are TRBV28 and TRBJ2-7; no clear D. This CDR3 region has 11 residues. The V and J ends lost 5 bases and 4 bases respectively, with 6 bases between them. Germline loops: CDR1 MDHEN, CDR2 SYDVKM. The CDR3 DNA follows: TGTGCCAGCAGTCATTATTACGAGCAGTACTTC. It is translated as CASSHYYEQYF.

J is TRBJ2-7 and V is TRBV27; 8 nucleotides match TRBD2. This CDR3 has 15 amino acids. After removal of 3 bases from V and 5 bases from J, the junction contained 9 bases not matched to a gene. Germline CDR1 and CDR2: MNHEY and SMNVEV (reference sequence). CDR3 in amino acids: CASSFVGLGTDEQYF. CDR3 DNA: TGTGCCAGCAGTTTCGTGGGACTAGGAACCGACGAGCAGTACTTC.

The chain uses TRBV19 and TRBJ2-1; tentative D call: TRBD1 (5 bases). Trimming shortened V by 10 bases and J by 7 bases, and 20 bases separated the two germline ends. In germline, CDR1 is LNHDA, CDR2 SQIVND (reference sequence). The CDR3 length is 14 residues. The CDR3, as DNA: TGTGCCACCAGGGCTTTAGCCCCCCTGAATGAGCAGTTCTTC. Translated: CATRALAPLNEQFF.

This chain uses TRBV19 with TRBJ1-1; D gene unclear. Trimming left V 3 bases short and J 1 base short, with 12 bases between. Looked up from germline, CDR1 is LNHDA and CDR2 is SQIVND (reference sequence). This CDR3 is 15 amino acids long. CDR3 nucleotide sequence: TGTGCCAGTAGTATTATCCTCACGTGGAACACTGAAGCTTTCTTT. Protein: CASSIILTWNTEAFF.

This chain uses TRBV1 with TRBJ1-2. TRBV1 is labeled a pseudogene. The CDR3 is 11 amino acids. CDR3 in amino acids: CTKGGGYGYTF. For the CDR3, the DNA is TGCACCAAGGGAGGGGGCTATGGCTACACCTTC.

The chain couples TRBV27 to TRBJ2-1, with D perhaps matching TRBD2 (5 bases). The germline V and J ends were trimmed by 2 bases and 0 bases, with 8 bases remaining between them. The length of the CDR3 is 15 residues. Germline V lookup: CDR1 MNHEY, CDR2 SMNVEV (reference sequence). CDR3 DNA sequence: TGTGCCAGCAGTTTAGGGGAGAGCTCCTACAATGAGCAGTTCTTC. The encoded protein is CASSLGESSYNEQFF.

Only a few counts were recorded for this clone. This chain joins TRBV5-1 and TRBJ2-5; the match to TRBD1 covers 7 bases. V was clipped by 3 bases and J by 3 bases; unmatched bases: 5. Germline V gene data show CDR1 as SGHRS and CDR2 as YFSETQ. This CDR3 has 14 amino acids. CDR3 in DNA: TGCGCCAGCAGCTCCGGGACAGCCAAAGAGACCCAGTACTTC. This codes for CASSSGTAKETQYF. Together with reference TRBV5-1 and TRBJ2-5, the CDR3 gives the full variable domain: KAGVTQTPRYLIKTRGQQVTLSCSPISGHRSVSWYQQTPGQGLQFLFEYFSETQRNKGNFPGRFSGRQFSNSRSEMNVSTLELGDSALYLCASSSGTAKETQYFGPGTRLLVL.

The V gene is TRBV13, the J gene TRBJ2-5; 9 bases map to TRBD2. Germline V CDR1 and CDR2: PRHDT, FYEKMQ (reference sequence). V lost 5 bases, J lost 5 bases, and 6 bases stayed unmatched. The CDR3 loop spans 14 amino acids. CDR3 protein: CASSPGLARETQYF. The CDR3 coding sequence is TGTGCCAGCAGCCCAGGACTAGCGCGGGAGACCCAGTACTTC.

Here the CDR3 reads CASSPRGGLAGGYTDTQYF. DNA for the CDR3: TGTGCCAGCAGCCCCAGAGGCGGCTTAGCGGGAGGGTACACAGATACGCAGTATTTT. The genes are TRBV7-9 and TRBJ2-3; 11 positions match TRBD2. CDR3 size: 19 residues. The V segment lost 5 bases and the J segment 2 bases; nucleotides outside the gene matches: 15. Germline CDR1 and CDR2: SEHNR and FQNEAQ (reference sequence). Filled out from reference TRBV7-9 and TRBJ2-3, the complete variable domain reads DTGVSQNPRHKITKRGQNVTFRCDPISEHNRLYWYRQTLGQGPEFLTYFQNEAQLEKSRLLSDRFSAERPKGSFSTLEIQRTEQGDSAMYLCASSPRGGLAGGYTDTQYFGPGTRLTVL.

This chain links TRBV27 with TRBJ2-6; the match to TRBD1 covers 9 bases. CDR3 length equals 16 residues. The V and J ends lost 7 bases and 7 bases, in that order; junction bases with no gene match: 11. From germline, CDR1 is MNHEY and CDR2 SMNVEV (reference sequence). CDR3 protein: CASNLAGTGNANVLTF. DNA for the CDR3: TGTGCCAGCAACCTAGCAGGGACAGGGAATGCCAACGTCCTGACTTTC.

Here the CDR3 reads CASTKVPANYGYTF. As DNA, the CDR3 is TGTGCCAGCACTAAGGTGCCAGCTAACTATGGCTACACCTTC. The chain joins TRBV6-6 to TRBJ1-2; D call uncertain. Trimming left V 7 bases short and J 0 bases short, with 12 bases between. The CDR3 consists of 14 residues. Germline-derived CDR1 and CDR2 are MNHNY and SVGAGI (reference sequence).

The chain links TRBV25-1 to TRBJ2-7; 7 bases align to TRBD2. CDR1 and CDR2 from the germline V gene are MGHDK and SYGVNS. The CDR3 runs 14 residues. Germline trimming cut 9 bases from V and 5 bases from J; bases unmatched to any gene: 13. The CDR3 loop is CASLPGLVPNEQYF. The CDR3 DNA reads TGTGCCAGTCTCCCTGGACTAGTACCCAACGAGCAGTACTTC.

The chain uses TRBV2 and TRBJ2-7; no clear D gene. The V and J ends lost 11 bases and 0 bases respectively, with 17 bases between them. The V gene's germline CDR1 is SNHLY and CDR2 FYNNEI. This CDR3 contains 14 residues. The CDR3 sequence: CAGRFRSTSYEQYF. The CDR3 region has the DNA TGTGCCGGACGTTTCAGGTCGACCTCCTACGAGCAGTACTTC.

This rearrangement joins TRBV27 to TRBJ2-1; possible D gene TRBD2, 6 bases. V lost 3 bases and J 4 bases, leaving 19 bases between the germline ends. There are 17 residues in the CDR3. CDR1 is MNHEY and CDR2 is SMNVEV in the germline V gene (reference sequence). CDR3 region: CASSFRPGLITYNEQFF. In nucleotides, the CDR3 is TGTGCCAGCAGTTTTCGACCGGGACTGATAACGTACAATGAGCAGTTCTTC.

As regards this clone: The same CDR3 also results from other DNA sequences found in this sample. The chain has TRBV18 and TRBJ2-3; the match to TRBD2 covers 14 bases. Germline V CDR1 and CDR2: KGHSH, LQKENI. With V trimmed by 4 bases and J by 4 bases, 4 bases remained unmatched. The CDR3 contains 16 residues. CDR3 region: CASSLGTSGSADTQYF. The CDR3 DNA reads TGTGCCAGCTCACTTGGGACTAGCGGGAGCGCAGATACGCAGTATTTT.

This sequence joins TRBV5-4 and TRBJ1-1; D perhaps matches TRBD1 (6 bases). The CDR3 is 16 residues long. Looked up from germline, CDR1 is SGHNT and CDR2 is YYREEE (reference sequence). V shed 2 bases and J shed 4 bases, with 18 bases lying between them. The CDR3 nucleotides read TGTGCCAGCAGCTTTGGGGGCGCCAGGGGCATCACTGAAGCTTTCTTT. Translated: CASSFGGARGITEAFF.